One and the same sample provided the 24 T cell receptor beta chains below, sequenced in a study of PD-1 blockade in mismatch repair-deficient tumors (TCRdb year 2017). The sample's time point, from its label and the paper: roughly ten-day in vitro stimulation with candidate neoantigen peptide 4. Their antigen targets remain unknown. Libraries were made using the immunoSEQ multiplex PCR assay. In TCRdb, the immuneACCESS table is reduced to in-frame sequences with V and J assigned. These tables do not hold every clone; where another copy was compared, an unresolved V gene accounts for under half, and the others remain unexplained. A total of about 14,000 clones appear in this sample, under 90% of them only once. Jointly, the top ten make up around 24% of the sample. Specimen: cells cultured in vitro, collected from a patient treated with pembrolizumab. These receptor sequences come from an adult with mismatch repair-deficient cancer.

J is TRBJ2-3 and V is TRBV5-1; D gene unclear. Trimming took off 0 bases at V and 2 bases at J, with 10 bases between the two ends. Germline-derived CDR1 and CDR2 are SGHRS and YFSETQ. This CDR3 contains 15 residues. The chain's CDR3 is CASSLAAASTDTQYF. As DNA, the CDR3 is TGCGCCAGCAGCTTGGCCGCAGCCTCCACAGATACGCAGTATTTT.

J is TRBJ2-6 and V is TRBV11-2; D might be TRBD1 (6 bases). The CDR3 is made up of 20 amino acids. Germline V lookup: CDR1 SGHAT, CDR2 FQNNGV. The V end lost 0 bases, the J end lost 2 bases, and 20 bases lay between the germline ends. CDR3 residues: CASSLDTIWGTLTGANVLTF. DNA of the CDR3: TGTGCCAGCAGCTTAGATACTATTTGGGGGACACTCACTGGGGCCAACGTCCTGACTTTC.

In DNA, the CDR3 is TGTGCCAGCAGCCCCCCGCACAGCGATAGTGGGGATACGCAGTATTTT. This encodes CASSPPHSDSGDTQYF. This rearrangement joins TRBV4-2 to TRBJ2-3; D gene uncertain. Germline CDR1 LGHNA, CDR2 YNFKEQ. The V and J ends lost 4 bases and 6 bases respectively, with 20 bases between them. The length of the CDR3 is 16 residues.

This chain connects TRBV9 to TRBJ2-1; 8 nucleotides line up with TRBD2. The germline gives CDR1 SGDLS, CDR2 YYNGEE. Trimming cost V 0 bases and J 0 bases; bases outside gene matches: 11. The length of the CDR3 is 19 residues. The CDR3, as DNA: TGTGCCAGCAGCGTAGAGGGGCTAGCGGGTCCGAGCTCCTACAATGAGCAGTTCTTC. It translates to CASSVEGLAGPSSYNEQFF.

This chain joins TRBV19 and TRBJ1-3; D call uncertain. Between the trimmed V and J ends, which lost 5 bases and 0 bases, there was a span of 5 bases. CDR1 and CDR2 (germline): LNHDA, SQIVND (reference sequence). The CDR3 is 13 amino acids. The CDR3 here is CASSVASGNTIYF. In DNA, the CDR3 is TGTGCCAGTAGTGTGGCCTCTGGAAACACCATATATTTT.

The gene calls are TRBV4-1 and TRBJ2-2, with 8 bases lining up with TRBD2. V lost 4 bases and J lost 2; bases outside the gene matches: 3. This CDR3 is built from 15 residues. Germline values: CDR1 MGHRA, CDR2 YSYEKL. The DNA for the CDR3 is TGCGCCAGCAGCCGGAGCGGGGGTAACACCGGGGAGCTGTTTTTT. Translation: CASSRSGGNTGELFF.

This chain links TRBV11-3 with TRBJ2-1; TRBD1 matches 7 bases. CDR1 and CDR2 (germline): SGHNT, YENEEA. V was pared by 0 bases and J by 2 bases, with 7 bases of the junction left unmatched. This CDR3 is built from 17 residues. The CDR3 region is CASSLEGDRVAYNEQFF. In DNA form, the CDR3 reads TGTGCCAGCAGCTTAGAAGGAGACAGGGTGGCCTACAATGAGCAGTTCTTC.

CDR3 nucleotides: TGCGCCAGCAGCTCATACGACCCCTACGAGCAGTACTTC. It yields the protein CASSSYDPYEQYF. The chain links TRBV5-1 to TRBJ2-7; the D is unclear. This CDR3 is 13 amino acids long. V was cut by 3 bases and J by 2 bases, with 9 bases left in between. In germline, CDR1 is SGHRS, CDR2 YFSETQ.

The chain couples TRBV4-1 to TRBJ1-4; D unresolved. The CDR3 length is 16 residues. CDR1 is MGHRA, CDR2 YSYEKL, per germline. Trimming pared 0 bases from V and 4 bases from J, leaving 12 bases between. The CDR3, as DNA: TGCGCCAGCAGCCAAGATCTCCCAGGCTTTAATGAAAAACTGTTTTTT. Its protein product is CASSQDLPGFNEKLFF.

This clone has just a few counts. The J gene is TRBJ2-2, the V gene TRBV28, with D perhaps assigned TRBD1 or TRBD2 (7 bases each). Deletions cut 1 base from V and 4 bases from J, with 19 bases between. The length of the CDR3 is 18 residues. Germline V gene data show CDR1 as MDHEN and CDR2 as SYDVKM. CDR3 sequence reads: CASSLFEGEGASTGELFF. The CDR3 region has the DNA TGTGCCAGCAGTTTATTTGAAGGGGAGGGGGCGAGCACCGGGGAGCTGTTTTTT.

CDR3 nucleotide sequence: TGTGCCAGCAGTTACCCGAAGCAGGCAAGTCGGCGGACTGCAACTAATGAAAAACTGTTTTTT. Translated: CASSYPKQASRRTATNEKLFF. The chain combines TRBV6-7 with TRBJ1-4; D remains unclear. TRBV6-7 is an ORF, and what it does is uncertain. V gave up 2 bases and J gave up 0 bases, with 25 bases separating them. This CDR3 comprises 21 residues.

The chain links TRBV7-8 to TRBJ2-1, with no clear D. Germline lookup yields CDR1 SGHVS and CDR2 FQNEAQ. Trimming pared 2 bases from V and 2 bases from J, leaving 10 bases between. The CDR3 loop spans 15 amino acids. DNA of the CDR3: TGTGCCAGCAGCTTACGCCAGCCCGCCTACAATGAGCAGTTCTTC. Translated, it gives CASSLRQPAYNEQFF.

This clone appeared a few times. The chain joins TRBV5-1 to TRBJ1-1; weak D call: TRBD1 (6 bases). The CDR3 runs to 14 residues. Trimming cost V 4 bases and J 4 bases, with 14 bases left between them. CDR1 SGHRS and CDR2 YFSETQ come from the germline V gene. The CDR3 DNA follows: TGCGCCAGCAGCGAACAGGGTTGGGGCACTGAAGCTTTCTTT. Translation: CASSEQGWGTEAFF.

This clone was picked up a small number of times. The rearrangement links TRBV11-2 to TRBJ1-2; TRBD1 might be the D (5 bases). CDR3 length: 14 residues. Germline V gene sequence: CDR1 SGHAT, CDR2 FQNNGV. V lost 3 bases and J 0 bases, leaving 8 bases between the germline ends. The CDR3 spells CASSLGLPNYGYTF. The CDR3, as DNA: TGTGCCAGCAGCTTGGGACTTCCTAACTATGGCTACACCTTC.

The rearrangement joins TRBV5-1 to TRBJ2-1; 8 positions agree with TRBD2. The CDR3 length is 15 residues. The J segment lost 0 bases and the V segment lost 5 bases, leaving 4 bases of the junction unmatched. Germline CDR1 reads SGHRS; CDR2 reads YFSETQ. The DNA of the CDR3 is TGCGCCAGCAGGTCAAGCGGGAGCTCCTACAATGAGCAGTTCTTC. Translation gives CASRSSGSSYNEQFF. Supplemented by reference TRBV5-1 and TRBJ2-1, the full variable domain reads KAGVTQTPRYLIKTRGQQVTLSCSPISGHRSVSWYQQTPGQGLQFLFEYFSETQRNKGNFPGRFSGRQFSNSRSEMNVSTLELGDSALYLCASRSSGSSYNEQFFGPGTRLTVL.

The genes are TRBV5-1 and TRBJ2-3, with D perhaps matching TRBD2 (6 bases). V lost 4 bases, J lost 2 bases, and 20 bases lay in between. This CDR3 comprises 17 residues. Germline V gene sequence: CDR1 SGHRS, CDR2 YFSETQ. Here the CDR3 DNA reads TGCGCCAGCAGCCCATGGCGGGGCGGGACGGCCACAGATACGCAGTATTTT. Protein product: CASSPWRGGTATDTQYF.

V and J are TRBV7-3 and TRBJ2-1; 7 bases align to TRBD1. V was pared by 5 bases and J by 3 bases, with 10 bases of the junction left unmatched. CDR1 is SGHTA, CDR2 FQGTGA, per germline. The CDR3 has 16 residues. CDR3 nucleotides: TGTGCCAGCAGCCCCCAACAGGGGTCAATCTACAATGAGCAGTTCTTC. This sequence encodes CASSPQQGSIYNEQFF.

The chain recombines TRBV15 with TRBJ2-1, with D hard to call. Germline loops: CDR1 LNHNV, CDR2 YYDKDF (reference sequence). V was shortened by 9 bases and J by 1 base, with 10 bases between the two germline ends. The CDR3 extends over 13 amino acids. CDR3 residues: CATRWVSYNEQFF. In DNA, the CDR3 is TGTGCCACTAGGTGGGTTTCCTACAATGAGCAGTTCTTC.

The chain employs TRBV7-9 and TRBJ2-7; 7 bases are a match to TRBD2. This CDR3 is built from 14 residues. Trimming at V came to 1 base and at J to 3 bases, leaving 3 bases not matched to a gene. CDR1 and CDR2 (germline): SEHNR, FQNEAQ (reference sequence). CDR3 coding DNA: TGTGCCAGCAGCTTAGGTCGGGACTACTACGAGCAGTACTTC. Translating gives CASSLGRDYYEQYF.

V and J are TRBV4-1 and TRBJ2-3; D remains unclear. V gave up 6 bases and J gave up 6 bases, with 13 bases separating them. The CDR3 loop spans 13 amino acids. Per germline, CDR1 MGHRA and CDR2 YSYEKL. The CDR3 is CASRTAGSDTQYF. CDR3 coding DNA: TGCGCCAGCAGAACCGCTGGATCTGATACGCAGTATTTT.

This chain joins TRBV5-1 and TRBJ1-2, with 8 bases identical to TRBD1. V lost 0 bases to trimming and J lost 5 bases; unmatched junction nucleotides: 9. CDR3 size: 16 residues. The germline CDR1 and CDR2 sequences are SGHRS and YFSETQ. For the CDR3, the DNA is TGCGCCAGCAGCTTGGTTTTTTCGCAGGGGGCATATGGCTACACCTTC. Translated, it gives CASSLVFSQGAYGYTF.

The rearrangement joins TRBV27 to TRBJ2-3; no definite D call. From germline, CDR1 is MNHEY and CDR2 SMNVEV (reference sequence). The CDR3 runs to 13 residues. Trimming pared 5 bases from V and 7 bases from J, leaving 13 bases between. CDR3 amino acids: CASSPKPGYTQYF. The CDR3 nucleotides read TGTGCCAGCAGTCCGAAACCGGGTTATACGCAGTATTTT.

J is TRBJ1-2 and V is TRBV11-3; no firm D call. Trimming cost V 0 bases and J 4 bases, with 12 bases left between them. This CDR3 has 15 amino acids. CDR1 and CDR2 (germline): SGHNT, YENEEA. CDR3 amino acids: CASSLDPSTAYGYTF. The CDR3 coding sequence is TGTGCCAGCAGCTTAGATCCTAGTACAGCCTATGGCTACACCTTC.

The CDR3 is CASSQQMGIGYGYTF. Here the CDR3 DNA reads TGTGCCAGCAGCCAACAAATGGGGATAGGCTATGGCTACACCTTC. This chain connects TRBV4-2 to TRBJ1-2; D is uncertain. CDR1 is LGHNA, CDR2 YNFKEQ, per germline. V lost 2 bases, J lost 4 bases, and 14 bases lay in between. The CDR3 has 15 residues.